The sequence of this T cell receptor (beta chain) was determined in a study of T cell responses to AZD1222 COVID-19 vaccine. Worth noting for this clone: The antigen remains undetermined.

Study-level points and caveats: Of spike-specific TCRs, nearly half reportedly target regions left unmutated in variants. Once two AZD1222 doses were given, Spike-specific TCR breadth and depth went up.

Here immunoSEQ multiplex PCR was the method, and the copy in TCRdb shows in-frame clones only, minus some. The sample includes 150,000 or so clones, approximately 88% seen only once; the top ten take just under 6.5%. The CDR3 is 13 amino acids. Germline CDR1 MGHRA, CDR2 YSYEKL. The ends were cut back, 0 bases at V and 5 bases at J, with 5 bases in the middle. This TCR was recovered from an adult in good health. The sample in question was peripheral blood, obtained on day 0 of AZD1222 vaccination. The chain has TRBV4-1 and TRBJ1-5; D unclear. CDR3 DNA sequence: TGCGCCAGCAGCCAAGATAGGGATCAGCCCCAGCATTTT. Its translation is CASSQDRDQPQHF.